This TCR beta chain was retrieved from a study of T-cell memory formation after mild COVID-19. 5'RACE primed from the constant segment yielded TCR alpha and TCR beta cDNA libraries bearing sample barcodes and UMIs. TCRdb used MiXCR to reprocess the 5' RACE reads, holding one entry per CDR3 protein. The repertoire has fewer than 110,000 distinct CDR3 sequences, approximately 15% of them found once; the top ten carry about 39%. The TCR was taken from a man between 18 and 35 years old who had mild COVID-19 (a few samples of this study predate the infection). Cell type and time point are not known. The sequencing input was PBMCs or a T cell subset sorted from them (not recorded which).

The CDR3 protein is CASSAGTGNYEQYV. DNA for the CDR3: TGCGCCAGCAGCGCGGGGACAGGGAATTACGAGCAGTACGTC. V gene TRBV5-1 combines with J gene TRBJ2-7; the match to TRBD1 covers 9 bases. The V and J ends lost 4 bases and 4 bases, in that order; junction bases with no gene match: 6. Germline V gene data show CDR1 as SGHRS and CDR2 as YFSETQ. The CDR3 consists of 14 residues.